A single sample gave rise to the 13 T cell receptor beta chains below, sequenced in a study of blood T cells in healthy people across ages. For the second PCR, which ran for about 6 to 11 cycles, a sample-barcoded 5' primer and a J-beta primer mix were used. TCRdb recomputed calls from the 5' RACE reads with MiXCR, one row per CDR3 protein. The sample has 870,000 or so distinct CDR3 sequences; around 30% are singletons. The sequenced material came from blood. The receptors here all came from an elderly woman in good health.

CDR3 sequence: CASSLGLGFWSPDTQYF. CDR3 nucleotides: TGTGCCAGCAGCTTAGGACTGGGGTTTTGGAGTCCAGATACGCAGTATTTT. The chain joins TRBV7-2 to TRBJ2-3; no reliable D call. Trimming left V 1 base short and J 4 bases short, with 18 bases between. The CDR3 extends over 17 amino acids. In germline, CDR1 is SGHTA, CDR2 FQGNSA.

This clonotype was seen ten or more times. The J gene is TRBJ2-5, the V gene TRBV6-2 or TRBV6-3, with D perhaps TRBD1 or TRBD2 (6 bases each). V lost 2 bases, J lost 4 bases, and 14 bases lay in between. Germline CDR1 and CDR2: MNHEY and SVGEGT. This CDR3 comprises 15 residues. CDR3 loop: CASSYRGRPAETQYF. The CDR3 nucleotides are TGTGCCAGCAGTTACCGGGGGCGCCCCGCAGAGACCCAGTACTTC.

J is TRBJ1-2 and V is TRBV2, with D unclear. The V end was cut by 2 bases, the J end by 6 bases, with 10 bases between. In germline, CDR1 is SNHLY, CDR2 FYNNEI. The CDR3 has 13 amino acids. In DNA, the CDR3 is TGTGCCAGCAGTGAAAGGGCATATAATGGCTACACCTTC. Translating it yields CASSERAYNGYTF.

For this clonotype: The junction departs from germline at one end; a sequencing error may be responsible. The chain employs TRBV7-2 and TRBJ1-2, with D possibly TRBD1 on 6 matching bases. There are 13 residues in the CDR3. Germline values: CDR1 SGHTA, CDR2 FQGNSA. This CDR3 is CVSSPQGNYGYTF. The DNA of the CDR3 is TGTGTCAGCAGCCCACAGGGAAACTATGGCTACACCTTC.

The rearrangement joins TRBV7-2 to TRBJ2-5, with TRBD2 matching 10 bases. V trimming: 5 bases; J trimming: 6 bases; junction bases outside the gene matches: 9. The CDR3 contains 15 residues. CDR1 is SGHTA and CDR2 is FQGNSA in the germline V gene. Here the CDR3 reads CASSLPSGGAKTQYF. In DNA form, the CDR3 reads TGTGCCAGCAGCCTCCCAAGCGGGGGGGCCAAGACCCAGTACTTC. Together with reference TRBV7-2 and TRBJ2-5, the CDR3 gives the full variable domain: GAGVSQSPSNKVTEKGKDVELRCDPISGHTALYWYRQSLGQGLEFLIYFQGNSAPDKSGLPSDRFSAERTGGSVSTLTIQRTQQEDSAVYLCASSLPSGGAKTQYFGPGTRLLVL.

This clonotype was observed many times. The chain links TRBV11-3 to TRBJ1-2; D unresolved. This CDR3 is 14 amino acids long. Germline loops: CDR1 SGHNT, CDR2 YENEEA. The V end was cut by 4 bases, the J end by 5 bases, with 14 bases between. CDR3 sequence: CASSSSSVGYGYTF. As DNA, the CDR3 is TGTGCCAGCAGCTCCAGCTCAGTTGGGTATGGCTACACCTTC.

The rearrangement links TRBV4-3 to TRBJ2-1, with D tentatively TRBD1 (6 bases). The DNA end is a closer match to TRBJ2-7, so the J assignment may be wrong. CDR1 is LGHNA, CDR2 YSLEER, per germline. The CDR3 is made up of 20 amino acids. CDR3 bases: TGCGCCAGCAGCCAATCCCCCCTACAGGGAAAGTCGAGGTCCTACAATGAGCAGTACTTC. This encodes CASSQSPLQGKSRSYNEQYF.

This clonotype was seen a handful of times. V is TRBV3-1 and J is TRBJ2-2; TRBD1 aligns across 8 bases. The CDR3 runs 15 residues. Germline lookup yields CDR1 LGHDT and CDR2 YNNKEL (reference sequence). After removal of 1 base from V and 6 bases from J, the junction contained 4 bases not matched to a gene. CDR3 DNA: TGTGCCAGCAGCCAAGCGGACAGGGTCCCCGGGGAGCTGTTTTTT. Amino acids: CASSQADRVPGELFF. The complete variable domain, with remaining parts taken from reference TRBV3-1 and TRBJ2-2, reads DTAVSQTPKYLVTQMGNDKSIKCEQNLGHDTMYWYKQDSKKFLKIMFSYNNKELIINETVPNRFSPKSPDKAHLNLHINSLELGDSAVYFCASSQADRVPGELFFGEGSRLTVL.

This clonotype was counted ten times or more. The rearrangement links TRBV21-1 to TRBJ2-7; the table's D call TRBD1 went unverified against the DNA. TRBV21-1 is shown as a pseudogene. The CDR3 is 14 amino acids. DNA of the CDR3: TGTGCCAGCAGCAAAGTGGCCCAGGGTTACGAGCAGTACTTC. Protein sequence: CASSKVAQGYEQYF.

As regards this clonotype: A much more abundant neighbour one base away suggests this may be a read error. V usage is TRBV20-1 and J usage is TRBJ2-1; D possibly uses TRBD1 or TRBD2 (7 bases each). The J call could be wrong; TRBJ2-7 is a better fit for the DNA end. Per the germline V gene, CDR1 is DFQATT and CDR2 is SNEGSKA (reference sequence). This CDR3 region has 13 residues. This CDR3 reads CSARDQGGDEQYF. Written as DNA, the CDR3 is TGCAGTGCTAGAGATCAGGGGGGGGATGAGCAGTACTTC.

In this sample, this clonotype turned up many times. The chain links TRBV9 to TRBJ2-1; no definite D call. Trimming cost V 5 bases and J 4 bases, with 16 bases left between them. The CDR3 has 15 amino acids. Germline CDR1 reads SGDLS; CDR2 reads YYNGEE. CDR3 DNA: TGTGCCAGCAGTCAAGCGCCCTTAACATACAATGAGCAGTTCTTC. Protein: CASSQAPLTYNEQFF.

The table lists this clonotype with a few counts. The chain combines TRBV6-2 or TRBV6-3 with TRBJ2-5, with TRBD2 as a possible D gene (5 bases). The CDR3 has 16 residues. The germline V gene has CDR1 MNHEY and CDR2 SVGEGT. Deletions cut 1 base from V and 2 bases from J, with 14 bases between. The CDR3, as DNA: TGTGCCAGCAGTTACTACGGAGAGGGAGTTCAAGAGACCCAGTACTTC. Amino acids: CASSYYGEGVQETQYF.

This clonotype has ten or more counts. This sequence may be a read error, since a much larger clone differs from it by one base. The rearrangement uses TRBV6-5 and TRBJ2-1; the match to TRBD2 covers 11 bases. The CDR3 consists of 17 residues. The germline V gene has CDR1 MNHEY and CDR2 SVGAGI. J gave up 15 bases and V 0 bases, and 16 bases lay outside the gene matches. Written as DNA, the CDR3 is TGTGCCAGCAGTTACTCGGGGGTGACTAGCGGGGCCCAAGGGGGGTTCTTC. Translating it yields CASSYSGVTSGAQGGFF.